This T cell receptor (beta chain) stems from a study of response to subunit inactivated influenza vaccine (dated by TCRdb to the late 2010s). For the wider study: The study used deep quantitative T cell receptor repertoire profiling to track responses to a trivalent subunit inactivated influenza vaccine. Here is what the overall study found, with its caveats: The authors proposed that each seasonal influenza vaccination may bring in only a limited number of new T cells.

As concerns this clonotype: Its antigen is still unknown. Base qualities are not at hand, and no much larger clone is one base apart.

From a lookup of the germline V gene, CDR1 and CDR2 are MNHNS and SASEGT. The CDR3 measures 13 amino acids from cysteine to phenylalanine. The retained sequence is limited to the CDR3, 39 bases, with the frame set at the first base. Receptors were amplified or captured by RT-PCR. The sequencer listed for this sample is Illumina HiSeq 2500. TCRdb handled the public reads itself, with Q25 trimming in fastp and clone calling in MiXCR, and kept productive beta chains. Each CDR3 protein appears once, grouped with its most common genes and DNA. A total of around 760,000 distinct CDR3 sequences appear in this sample, 14% of them only once. 6% to 8% of the sample is in the top ten clones.

Recombination linked TRBV6-1 to TRBJ2-3; TRBD1 could be the D gene, as 5 bases match. The closer fit of TRBJ1-5 to the DNA end suggests the J call may be wrong. This clonotype originated in a man over 45 who received an inactivated influenza vaccine. Donor details come from another sample of the same person, matched by shared clones. The sample consisted of PBMCs from blood, taken roughly 2 weeks before vaccination. At the DNA level, the sequence is TGTGCCAGCACCCCCGGTGGGACTGTTACGCAGCATTTT. It translates to CASTPGGTVTQHF.